This TCR beta chain was found in a study of blood T cell repertoires in COVID-19. Clones were sequenced by immunoSEQ multiplex PCR, and TCRdb holds only the in-frame ones, with some missing. This table has about 200,000 clones, roughly four fifths appearing once. The length of the CDR3 is 15 residues. V dropped 5 bases and J dropped 5; count of bases not matched to a gene: 4. The germline CDR1 and CDR2 sequences are SGHTA and FQGNSA. The rearrangement uses TRBV7-2 and TRBJ2-7, with 15 bases identical to TRBD2. The sample was PBMCs or T cells enriched from blood (not recorded which). This TCR came from a man aged 40-55 years who had recovered from COVID-19. This chain's CDR3 is CASSVGTSGRNEQYV. In nucleotides, the CDR3 is TGTGCCAGCAGCGTGGGGACTAGCGGGAGGAACGAGCAGTACGTC.